Shown below are 2 T cell receptor beta chains from a single sample sequenced in a study of T cell responses to AZD1222 COVID-19 vaccine. The method was immunoSEQ multiplex PCR; TCRdb's version includes in-frame clones alone and lacks a portion of them. The sample includes over 150,000 clones, roughly 88% seen only once; the top ten take roughly 4%. The sample in question was peripheral blood, obtained 28 days after the second AZD1222 dose. Source of these receptors: an adult who received the AZD1222 COVID-19 vaccine.

The chain employs TRBV10-3 and TRBJ2-1; possibly TRBD2 for D (6 bases). CDR1 is ENHRY, CDR2 SYGVKD, per germline. Trimming took off 3 bases at V and 0 bases at J, with 12 bases between the two ends. There are 16 residues in the CDR3. The CDR3 spells CAISEASVRSYNEQFF. CDR3 sequence (DNA): TGTGCCATCAGTGAAGCTAGCGTGCGCTCCTACAATGAGCAGTTCTTC.

This clone was seen just once. This chain links TRBV12-3 or TRBV12-4 with TRBJ1-4; D is uncertain. This CDR3 has 12 residues. V was cut by 2 bases and J by 10 bases, with 8 bases left in between. The CDR3 coding sequence is TGTGCCAGCAGTTTAACCCTAGGAAAACTGTTTTTT. Its translation: CASSLTLGKLFF.